Included here is one T cell receptor beta chain sequence, with context. Antigen specificity is unknown. These data are taken from a study of cytomegalovirus exposure and HLA in healthy donors. Regarding the study as a whole: By HLA locus, TCR association rates varied in a later analysis, with DRB1 showing the most and HLA-C the fewest. A later analysis reportedly found that, within productive TCRs, an Asian-associated ancestry cluster had fewer N-insertions than the mean observed across the 666 donors. Cytomegalovirus status was reportedly diagnosed by the classifier with high specificity and sensitivity.

13 Jbeta primers and 60 Vbeta primers were used for the PCR. The table came from immunoSEQ multiplex PCR; TCRdb's copy has only in-frame clones and leaves some out. The sample holds 110,000 to 150,000 clones; 80% are singletons and the top ten take approximately 5.1%. Germline V gives CDR1 SGHRS, CDR2 YFSETQ. With 3 bases removed from V and 1 base from J, the gap between germline ends came to 5 bases. This CDR3 has 12 amino acids. This rearrangement joins TRBV5-1 to TRBJ2-7; D not certain. The receptor was derived from a male donor in good health and CMV-seronegative. Sequencing used PBMCs. This CDR3 reads CASSSQSYEQYF. CDR3 in DNA: TGCGCCAGCAGCTCCCAATCCTACGAGCAGTACTTC.